Listed below are T cell receptor beta chains from one sample, sequenced in a study of shared clonotypes between healthy human individuals. Measured with immunoSEQ multiplex PCR; TCRdb has only the in-frame clones, and not every one. The sample shows around 2.3 million clones, 90% to 97% of them seen only once. The sequenced material came from naive CD4+ T cells sorted from blood. All receptors come from a man aged 18 to 29 in good health. CDR3s include the opening cysteine and the closing phenylalanine or tryptophan. The order of the fields is V gene, D gene, clone size, J gene, CDR3 protein, CDR3 DNA. The D gene is left open where the match is weak. Some rows have no size entry. The others give once, few or many, or a class for an expanded clone.

TRBV7-9	-	-	TRBJ1-2	CASSPSRALGGYTF	TGTGCCAGCAGCCCATCGCGTGCCCTGGGTGGCTACACCTTC
TRBV19	TRBD1	-	TRBJ1-1	CASRGTGGPSNTEAFF	TGTGCCAGTAGGGGGACAGGGGGTCCGTCGAACACTGAAGCTTTCTTT
TRBV30	TRBD2	-	TRBJ2-7	CAWSGTWTSGRSSYEQYF	TGTGCCTGGAGTGGCACATGGACTAGCGGGAGGAGCTCCTACGAGCAGTACTTC
TRBV18	TRBD2	-	TRBJ2-3	CASSPSGLAGTDTQYF	TGTGCCAGCTCACCATCAGGACTAGCGGGAACAGATACGCAGTATTTT
TRBV10-3	-	-	TRBJ2-1	CATGQASNEQFF	TGTGCCACGGGACAAGCAAGTAATGAGCAGTTCTTC
TRBV5-1	-	-	TRBJ1-1	CASSPGLLSLNTEAFF	TGCGCCAGCAGCCCCGGACTCCTCAGTTTGAACACTGAAGCTTTCTTT
TRBV29-1	-	-	TRBJ2-1	CSVGYKSSLNNEQFF	TGCAGCGTTGGATATAAGAGTAGTCTGAACAATGAGCAGTTCTTC
TRBV10-3	TRBD2	-	TRBJ2-1	CAIKTSAEQFF	TGTGCCATCAAGACTAGCGCTGAGCAGTTCTTC
TRBV19	-	few	TRBJ1-1	CASSLGTAIAFF	TGTGCCAGTAGCCTCGGGACGGCTATAGCTTTCTTT
TRBV6-6	TRBD1	-	TRBJ2-1	CASRKLGDRAYNEQFF	TGTGCCAGCAGGAAATTGGGGGACAGGGCATACAATGAGCAGTTCTTC
TRBV5-1	-	-	TRBJ1-6	CASSTRAGNDSPLHF	TGCGCCAGCAGCACCCGGGCGGGGAATGATTCACCCCTCCACTTT
TRBV5-1	-	-	TRBJ2-2	CASFRGQMAPGELFF	TGCGCCAGCTTCAGAGGACAGATGGCCCCCGGGGAGCTGTTTTTT
TRBV12-5	-	-	TRBJ2-1	CASGPQGDNEQFF	TGTGCTAGTGGTCCCCAGGGTGACAATGAGCAGTTCTTC
TRBV18	-	-	TRBJ2-5	CASSPLGAGETQYF	TGTGCCAGCTCACCCCTAGGGGCGGGAGAGACCCAGTACTTC
TRBV4-1	TRBD1	once	TRBJ1-5	CASSQTGTVSNQPQHF	TGCGCCAGCAGCCAAACCGGGACAGTGAGCAATCAGCCCCAGCATTTT
TRBV4-1	TRBD1	-	TRBJ1-5	CASSPPGTVNQPQHF	TGCGCCAGCAGTCCCCCCGGGACAGTGAATCAGCCCCAGCATTTT
TRBV6-5	TRBD2	-	TRBJ2-1	CASSTGTTYEQFF	TGTGCCAGCAGCACCGGGACTACCTATGAGCAGTTCTTC
TRBV5-6	-	-	TRBJ2-3	CASSLMDTQYF	TGTGCCAGCAGCTTGATGGATACGCAGTATTTT
TRBV5-4	TRBD1	-	TRBJ1-1	CASSNDRGGAFF	TGTGCCAGCAGCAATGACAGGGGGGGAGCTTTCTTT
TRBV18	-	-	TRBJ2-7	CASSPRDTDSYEQYF	TGTGCCAGCTCACCCCGGGACACCGACTCCTACGAGCAGTACTTC
TRBV6-5	TRBD1	once	TRBJ1-2	CASSYSWTGGTGYTF	TGTGCCAGCAGTTACAGTTGGACAGGGGGCACTGGCTACACCTTC
TRBV27	-	-	TRBJ1-6	CASSLTRGGDSPLHF	TGTGCCAGCAGTTTAACCCGTGGTGGTGATTCACCCCTCCACTTT
TRBV13	-	-	TRBJ1-1	CASSPTGKRMNTEAFF	TGTGCCAGCAGCCCTACAGGGAAGAGGATGAACACTGAAGCTTTCTTT
TRBV5-1	-	-	TRBJ1-1	CASSLSYMNTEAFF	TGCGCCAGCAGCTTATCTTACATGAACACTGAAGCTTTCTTT
TRBV18	-	-	TRBJ1-5	CASSPGGPNQPQHF	TGTGCCAGCTCACCAGGAGGGCCCAATCAGCCCCAGCATTTT
TRBV9	-	-	TRBJ2-7	CASSVGPGPEQYF	TGTGCCAGCAGCGTAGGACCAGGGCCCGAGCAGTACTTC
TRBV4-3	TRBD1	-	TRBJ1-1	CASSQETGVTEAFF	TGCGCCAGCAGCCAGGAGACAGGGGTGACTGAAGCTTTCTTT
TRBV2	-	-	TRBJ1-2	CASRGGDYGYTF	TGTGCCAGCAGAGGGGGGGACTATGGCTACACCTTC
TRBV19	TRBD1	-	TRBJ1-1	CASTRDRGREAFF	TGTGCCAGTACTCGGGACAGGGGACGTGAAGCTTTCTTT
TRBV19	-	-	TRBJ1-2	CASSIDRNSYYGYTF	TGTGCCAGTAGTATAGATCGCAACAGCTACTATGGCTACACCTTC
TRBV5-6	TRBD1	-	TRBJ2-7	CASSLGDRAREQYF	TGTGCCAGCAGCTTGGGGGACAGGGCGCGCGAGCAGTACTTC
TRBV5-1	-	-	TRBJ2-3	CASSWAGTTGDTQYF	TGCGCCAGCAGCTGGGCCGGGACGACGGGGGATACGCAGTATTTT
TRBV19	TRBD1	-	TRBJ2-2	CATTGTESTGELFF	TGTGCCACCACCGGGACAGAGTCCACCGGGGAGCTGTTTTTT
TRBV21-1	-	once	TRBJ2-7	CASSKGPHSYEQYF	TGTGCCAGCAGCAAGGGCCCCCACTCCTACGAGCAGTACTTC
TRBV7-9	-	-	TRBJ2-5	CASSRDPGETQYF	TGTGCCAGCAGCCGAGACCCTGGGGAGACCCAGTACTTC
TRBV11-2	-	-	TRBJ2-2	CASSPAGGSNTGELFF	TGTGCCAGCAGCCCCGCCGGGGGATCGAACACCGGGGAGCTGTTTTTT
TRBV7-2	-	-	TRBJ2-1	CASSFSYNEQFF	TGTGCCAGCAGCTTTTCCTACAATGAGCAGTTCTTC
TRBV2	-	-	TRBJ2-1	CASSANYEQFF	TGTGCCAGCAGTGCTAACTATGAGCAGTTCTTC
TRBV7-6	TRBD1	-	TRBJ2-2	CASSFQDRGLGGELFF	TGTGCCAGCAGCTTCCAGGACAGGGGGCTGGGCGGGGAGCTGTTTTTT
TRBV9	-	-	TRBJ2-4	CASTEVTKNIQYF	TGTGCCAGCACCGAAGTTACCAAAAACATTCAGTACTTC
TRBV18	TRBD1	-	TRBJ1-2	CASSADRAANYGYTF	TGTGCCAGCTCCGCCGACAGGGCCGCTAACTATGGCTACACCTTC
TRBV19	TRBD1	-	TRBJ1-5	CAGQGFGKPQHF	TGTGCCGGACAGGGATTTGGAAAGCCCCAGCATTTT
TRBV7-2	-	-	TRBJ1-1	CASSLVQVNTEAFF	TGTGCCAGCAGCTTAGTACAGGTGAACACTGAAGCTTTCTTT
TRBV5-1	-	-	TRBJ2-2	CASSYWAATGELFF	TGCGCCAGCAGCTATTGGGCCGCCACCGGGGAGCTGTTTTTT
TRBV30	-	-	TRBJ1-1	CAWSAGGFGTEAFF	TGTGCCTGGAGTGCGGGTGGGTTCGGCACTGAAGCTTTCTTT
TRBV9	-	once	TRBJ2-3	CASSGRPWSADTQYF	TGTGCCAGCAGCGGAAGACCCTGGAGCGCAGATACGCAGTATTTT
TRBV10-3	-	-	TRBJ2-5	CAISGGLVETQYF	TGTGCCATCAGTGGAGGACTGGTGGAGACCCAGTACTTC
TRBV6-9	-	-	TRBJ2-7	CASSYAYEQYF	TGTGCCAGCAGTTATGCCTACGAGCAGTACTTC
TRBV18	-	-	TRBJ1-2	CASSQDRSNYGYTF	TGTGCCAGCTCACAGGACAGATCTAACTATGGCTACACCTTC
TRBV29-1	-	-	TRBJ2-1	CSETRGNEQFF	TGCAGCGAGACCCGGGGTAATGAGCAGTTCTTC